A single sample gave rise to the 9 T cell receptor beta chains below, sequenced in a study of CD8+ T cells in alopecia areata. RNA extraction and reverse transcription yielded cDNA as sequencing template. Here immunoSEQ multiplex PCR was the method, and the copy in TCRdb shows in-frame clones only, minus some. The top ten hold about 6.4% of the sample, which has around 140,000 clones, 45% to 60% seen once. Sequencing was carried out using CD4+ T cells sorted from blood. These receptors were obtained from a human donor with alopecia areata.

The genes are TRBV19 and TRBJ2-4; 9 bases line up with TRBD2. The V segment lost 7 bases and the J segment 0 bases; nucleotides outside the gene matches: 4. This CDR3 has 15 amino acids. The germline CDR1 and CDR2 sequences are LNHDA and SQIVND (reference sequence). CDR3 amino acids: CASMTSGEAKNIQYF. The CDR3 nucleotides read TGTGCCAGTATGACTAGCGGAGAAGCCAAAAACATTCAGTACTTC. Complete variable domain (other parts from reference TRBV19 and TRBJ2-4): DGGITQSPKYLFRKEGQNVTLSCEQNLNHDAMYWYRQDPGQGLRLIYYSQIVNDFQKGDIAEGYSVSREKKESFPLTVTSAQKNPTAFYLCASMTSGEAKNIQYFGAGTRLSVL.

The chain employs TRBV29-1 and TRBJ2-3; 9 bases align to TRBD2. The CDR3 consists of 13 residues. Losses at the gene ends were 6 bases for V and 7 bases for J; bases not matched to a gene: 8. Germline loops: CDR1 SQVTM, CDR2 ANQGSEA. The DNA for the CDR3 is TGCAGCGTGGGGACTAGCCCGACCCATACGCAGTATTTT. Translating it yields CSVGTSPTHTQYF.

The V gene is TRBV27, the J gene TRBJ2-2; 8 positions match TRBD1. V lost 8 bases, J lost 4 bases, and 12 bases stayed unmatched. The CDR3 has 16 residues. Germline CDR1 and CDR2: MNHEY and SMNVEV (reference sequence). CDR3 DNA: TGTGCCAGCTCCTTCTCTTGGACAGGGCGCACCGGGGAGCTGTTTTTT. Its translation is CASSFSWTGRTGELFF.

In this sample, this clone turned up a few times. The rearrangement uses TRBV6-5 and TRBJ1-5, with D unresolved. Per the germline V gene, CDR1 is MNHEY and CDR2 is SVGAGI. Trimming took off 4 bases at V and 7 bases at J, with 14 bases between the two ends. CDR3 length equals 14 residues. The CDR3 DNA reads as TGTGCCAGCAGTTCAGGAGGGTCCTGGCAGCCCCAGCATTTT. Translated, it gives CASSSGGSWQPQHF.

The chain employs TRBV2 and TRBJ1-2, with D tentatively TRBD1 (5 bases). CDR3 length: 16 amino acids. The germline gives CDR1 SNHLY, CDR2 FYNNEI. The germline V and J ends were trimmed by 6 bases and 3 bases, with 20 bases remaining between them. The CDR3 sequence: CASRPLGPRVDYGYTF. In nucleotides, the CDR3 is TGTGCCAGCAGGCCATTGGGGCCCCGGGTCGACTATGGCTACACCTTC. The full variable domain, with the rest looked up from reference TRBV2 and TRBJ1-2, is EPEVTQTPSHQVTQMGQEVILRCVPISNHLYFYWYRQILGQKVEFLVSFYNNEISEKSEIFDDQFSVERPDGSNFTLKIRSTKLEDSAMYFCASRPLGPRVDYGYTFGSGTRLTVV.

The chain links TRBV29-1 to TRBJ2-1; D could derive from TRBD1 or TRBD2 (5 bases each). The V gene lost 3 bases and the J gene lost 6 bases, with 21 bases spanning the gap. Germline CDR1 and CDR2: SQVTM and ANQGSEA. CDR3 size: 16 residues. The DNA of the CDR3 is TGCAGCGTTGATCGCCCGGGACCTAGATGGTCCAATGAGCAGTTCTTC. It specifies CSVDRPGPRWSNEQFF.

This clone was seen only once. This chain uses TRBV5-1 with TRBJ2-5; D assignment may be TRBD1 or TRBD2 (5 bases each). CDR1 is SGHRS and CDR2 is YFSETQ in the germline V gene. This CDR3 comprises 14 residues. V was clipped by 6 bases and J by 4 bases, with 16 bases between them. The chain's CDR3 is CASTKDGAGETQYF. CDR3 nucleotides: TGCGCCAGCACCAAAGACGGGGCGGGAGAGACCCAGTACTTC.

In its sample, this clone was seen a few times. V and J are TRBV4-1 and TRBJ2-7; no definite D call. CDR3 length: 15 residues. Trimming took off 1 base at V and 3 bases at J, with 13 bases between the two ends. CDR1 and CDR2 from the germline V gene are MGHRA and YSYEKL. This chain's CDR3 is CASSQVPPSYYEQYF. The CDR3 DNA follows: TGCGCCAGCAGCCAAGTTCCCCCGAGTTACTACGAGCAGTACTTC.

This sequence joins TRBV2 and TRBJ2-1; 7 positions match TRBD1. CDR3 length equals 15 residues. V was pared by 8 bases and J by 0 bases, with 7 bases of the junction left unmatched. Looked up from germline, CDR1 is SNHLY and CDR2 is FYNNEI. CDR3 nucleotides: TGTGCCAGCGGGATCCGGGACAGCTCCTACAATGAGCAGTTCTTC. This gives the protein CASGIRDSSYNEQFF.